A selection of T cell receptor beta chains follows, all from one sample in a study of blood T cell repertoires in COVID-19. Data came from immunoSEQ multiplex PCR; TCRdb stores just in-frame clones and leaves some out. The sample carries tens of thousands of clones, roughly 86% recorded once. Sequencing was carried out using peripheral blood. The receptors originated from an older man with acute or convalescent COVID-19. CDR3s include the opening cysteine and the closing phenylalanine or tryptophan. Each record gives: CDR3 DNA, CDR3 protein, clone size, D gene, J gene, CDR3 length, V gene. A D gene is named only where the DNA matches it firmly. Clone size is not always given. Where it is, it says once, few, many or a class for expanded clones.

CDR3 DNA: TGTGCCACCCGGGAGAACACTGAAGCTTTCTTT
CDR3 protein: CATRENTEAFF
clone size: .
D gene: .
J gene: TRBJ1-1
CDR3 length: 11
V gene: TRBV10-3

CDR3 DNA: TGCGCCAGCCCCCTAGATACGCAGTATTTT
CDR3 protein: CASPLDTQYF
clone size: .
D gene: .
J gene: TRBJ2-3
CDR3 length: 10
V gene: TRBV10-1

CDR3 DNA: TGTGCCAGCAGCCCTAATACCTCATTGCCCTCCTATGGCTACACCTTC
CDR3 protein: CASSPNTSLPSYGYTF
clone size: .
D gene: .
J gene: TRBJ1-2
CDR3 length: 16
V gene: TRBV7-9

CDR3 DNA: TGTGCCACGGGACTAGCGGGTCTTCGCTCCTACAATGAGCAGTTCTTC
CDR3 protein: CATGLAGLRSYNEQFF
clone size: .
D gene: TRBD2
J gene: TRBJ2-1
CDR3 length: 16
V gene: TRBV28

CDR3 DNA: TGTGCCTGGAGTCTGGAGGCTGGAAACACCATATATTTT
CDR3 protein: CAWSLEAGNTIYF
clone size: .
D gene: .
J gene: TRBJ1-3
CDR3 length: 13
V gene: TRBV30

CDR3 DNA: TGTGCCAGCAGCTTGCTAGCGGGGAGCACAGATACGCAGTATTTT
CDR3 protein: CASSLLAGSTDTQYF
clone size: .
D gene: TRBD2
J gene: TRBJ2-3
CDR3 length: 15
V gene: TRBV11-2

CDR3 DNA: TGTGCCAGCAGTTTGAAGCCGTCCGGGAACACCGGGGAGCTGTTTTTT
CDR3 protein: CASSLKPSGNTGELFF
clone size: few
D gene: .
J gene: TRBJ2-2
CDR3 length: 16
V gene: TRBV27

CDR3 DNA: TGTGCCAGCTCACCACAAGGGACAGGGGCCTACGAGCAGTACTTC
CDR3 protein: CASSPQGTGAYEQYF
clone size: .
D gene: TRBD1
J gene: TRBJ2-7
CDR3 length: 15
V gene: TRBV18

CDR3 DNA: TGCAGTGCTAGTGTTCCACAGGGCGGTGGCAATCAGCCCCAGCATTTT
CDR3 protein: CSASVPQGGGNQPQHF
clone size: .
D gene: .
J gene: TRBJ1-5
CDR3 length: 16
V gene: TRBV20-1

CDR3 DNA: TGTGCCAGCAGAGGACAGGGACCCTACAATGAGCAGTTCTTC
CDR3 protein: CASRGQGPYNEQFF
clone size: .
D gene: TRBD1
J gene: TRBJ2-1
CDR3 length: 14
V gene: TRBV11-2

CDR3 DNA: TGTGCCAGCAGGGACAGGGAGGCCGGGGAGCTGTTTTTT
CDR3 protein: CASRDREAGELFF
clone size: few
D gene: TRBD1
J gene: TRBJ2-2
CDR3 length: 13
V gene: TRBV4-2

CDR3 DNA: TGCGCCAGCAGCCCTTCGACAGGGTCTTACGGCTACACCTTC
CDR3 protein: CASSPSTGSYGYTF
clone size: .
D gene: TRBD1
J gene: TRBJ1-2
CDR3 length: 14
V gene: TRBV5-1

CDR3 DNA: TGTGCCAGCAGCTTAGAAATTGCCCCGGTCACCGGGGAGCTGTTTTTT
CDR3 protein: CASSLEIAPVTGELFF
clone size: .
D gene: .
J gene: TRBJ2-2
CDR3 length: 16
V gene: TRBV7-6

CDR3 DNA: TGCGCCAGCAGCTTGGCTAACGCTAGGGGGGAGACCCAGTACTTC
CDR3 protein: CASSLANARGETQYF
clone size: .
D gene: .
J gene: TRBJ2-5
CDR3 length: 15
V gene: TRBV5-1